The present entry profiles one T cell receptor (beta chain) with its context. This specimen comes from a study of blood T cell repertoires in COVID-19. Study context: T cells, B-cell-depleted T cells, or PBMCs provided the cDNA or gDNA that served as material.

The CDR3 is 15 residues long. The V gene's germline CDR1 is LGHNA and CDR2 YNFKEQ. V gave up 4 bases and J gave up 7 bases; unmatched junction bases: 10. In the original workflow: Amplifying reference gene primers gave estimates of nucleated cell counts. Assay: immunoSEQ multiplex PCR; the TCRdb copy retains only in-frame clones and omits some. That table gives V, J and clone size, and the DNA gave D and trimming. There are hundreds of thousands of clones in the sample; about 89% occur only once, and around 3% lies in the top ten. The receptor's source is a woman in her twenties or thirties with COVID-19, enrolled during active disease. Sequencing was performed on peripheral blood. The chain carries TRBV4-2 and TRBJ2-1; 7 bases are shared with TRBD1. This CDR3 reads CASSLIQGVGNEQFF. CDR3 bases: TGTGCCAGCAGCCTTATTCAGGGGGTGGGTAATGAGCAGTTCTTC.